This T cell receptor (beta chain) was sequenced during a study of prognosis after radiotherapy for stage I lung cancer. Study-wide context: Tumor types were squamous cell carcinoma in roughly 7 patients, adenocarcinoma in roughly twelve. Therapy given concurrently with stereotactic body radiotherapy reached no patient.

J was trimmed by 2 bases and V by 5 bases; bases with no gene match: 5. This CDR3 has 14 residues. Looked up from germline, CDR1 is SEHNR and CDR2 is FQNEAQ (reference sequence). The genomic DNA TCR beta CDR3 region underwent two rounds of multiplex PCR. Primers (each specific to one TRBV or TRBJ gene) were used in first-round PCR. TCRdb passed the multiplex PCR reads through MiXCR, listing each CDR3 protein once. The table records about 30,000 distinct CDR3 sequences, more than 25% of them present only once. This clonotype was recorded at least ten times. This chain connects TRBV7-9 to TRBJ1-2, with 7 bases aligning to TRBD1. The receptor's source is a donor aged 50 or older with non-small cell lung cancer. The specimen was PBMCs, collected before or after stereotactic body radiation therapy (not recorded which). The CDR3 protein is CASSHDRVNYGYTF. CDR3 DNA: TGTGCCAGCAGCCACGACAGGGTAAACTATGGCTACACCTTC.